One sample yielded the 29 T cell receptor beta chains listed below, sequenced in a study of shared clonotypes between healthy human individuals. CD45RO negativity and positive selection for CCR7 defined naive CD8 cells, a population that excluded terminally differentiated effector memory CD45RA+ cells. Produced via immunoSEQ multiplex PCR; TCRdb's table is partial and in-frame only. Among about 820,000 clones, 80% to 95% were seen once, and the ten largest hold about 25%. Sequenced: naive CD8+ T cells sorted from blood. The receptors stem from a man aged 25-45 years in good health.

CDR3 sequence reads: CASSLRQTTDTQYF. The CDR3 DNA reads TGTGCCAGCAGCCTTAGACAGACTACAGATACGCAGTATTTT. The rearrangement joins TRBV7-9 to TRBJ2-3, with D tentatively TRBD1 (5 bases). The length of the CDR3 is 14 residues. CDR1 is SEHNR and CDR2 is FQNEAQ in the germline V gene (reference sequence). The V gene lost 5 bases and the J gene lost 3 bases, with 12 bases spanning the gap. Using reference TRBV7-9 and TRBJ2-3 for the parts outside the CDR3, the full variable domain is DTGVSQNPRHKITKRGQNVTFRCDPISEHNRLYWYRQTLGQGPEFLTYFQNEAQLEKSRLLSDRFSAERPKGSFSTLEIQRTEQGDSAMYLCASSLRQTTDTQYFGPGTRLTVL.

The CDR3 spells CASSLALFWETQYF. Here the CDR3 DNA reads TGTGCCAGCAGCTTAGCCCTATTTTGGGAGACCCAGTACTTC. The chain links TRBV7-9 to TRBJ2-5; no reliable D call. V shed 0 bases and J shed 5 bases, with 10 bases lying between them. The CDR3 consists of 14 residues. Germline CDR1 reads SEHNR; CDR2 reads FQNEAQ (reference sequence).

This sequence joins TRBV27 and TRBJ1-2, with D possibly matching TRBD1 (6 bases). The germline CDR1 and CDR2 sequences are MNHEY and SMNVEV (reference sequence). Trimming stripped 2 bases from V and 7 bases from J, with 14 bases between. This CDR3 is built from 14 residues. CDR3: CASSLRGHSRGYTF. The CDR3 DNA reads as TGTGCCAGCAGTTTAAGGGGACACTCTCGTGGCTACACCTTC.

CDR3 in DNA: TGTGCCAGCAGCTTGGGCGGACTAGCGGGAGGGCGAGAGACCCAGTACTTC. It codes for CASSLGGLAGGRETQYF. This rearrangement joins TRBV7-9 to TRBJ2-5; 15 bases align to TRBD2. Germline CDR1 and CDR2: SEHNR and FQNEAQ (reference sequence). The CDR3 has 17 residues. V was pared by 3 bases and J by 4 bases, with 6 bases of the junction left unmatched.

This clone was observed once. V is TRBV14 and J is TRBJ2-1, with no clear D. V was shortened by 1 base and J by 7 bases, with 17 bases between the two germline ends. The V gene's germline CDR1 is SGHDN and CDR2 FVKESK. This CDR3 spans 16 amino acids. The CDR3 reads CASSQGMVYGVNEQFF. As DNA, the CDR3 is TGTGCCAGCAGCCAAGGTATGGTGTATGGAGTGAATGAGCAGTTCTTC.

This clone was observed once. The gene calls are TRBV29-1 and TRBJ2-1; D not resolved. This CDR3 has 13 amino acids. V was clipped by 4 bases and J by 3 bases, with 10 bases between them. Germline V lookup: CDR1 SQVTM, CDR2 ANQGSEA. The DNA of the CDR3 is TGCAGCGTTGGAGAGATTGGCTACAATGAGCAGTTCTTC. It specifies CSVGEIGYNEQFF.

This rearrangement joins TRBV30 to TRBJ2-1; TRBD2 matches at 14 bases. Trimming cost V 6 bases and J 0 bases; bases outside gene matches: 7. The CDR3 is 17 residues long. From germline, CDR1 is GTSNPN and CDR2 SVGIG (reference sequence). The CDR3 DNA reads as TGTGCCTGCTCGGGACTAGCGGGGGTAAGCTCCTACAATGAGCAGTTCTTC. Translated, it gives CACSGLAGVSSYNEQFF.

This clone was seen a single time. The V gene is TRBV28, the J gene TRBJ2-7; D is perhaps TRBD1 (6 bases). V lost 2 bases and J 0 bases, leaving 8 bases between the germline ends. The CDR3 length is 14 residues. CDR1 is MDHEN and CDR2 is SYDVKM in the germline V gene. CDR3 residues: CASSLTGSSYEQYF. The CDR3 bases are TGTGCCAGCAGTTTAACAGGGTCCTCCTACGAGCAGTACTTC.

The V gene is TRBV28, the J gene TRBJ1-5; D is perhaps TRBD1 (6 bases). V dropped 6 bases and J dropped 1 base, with 16 bases sitting between them. The CDR3 length is 16 residues. Germline V gene lookup returns CDR1 MDHEN and CDR2 SYDVKM. As DNA, the CDR3 is TGTGCCAGCAGCCCTGGGGGCCGGGACAGCAATCAGCCCCAGCATTTT. The encoded protein is CASSPGGRDSNQPQHF.

The rearrangement joins TRBV4-3 to TRBJ1-3, with D possibly TRBD1 on 6 matching bases. With 0 bases removed from V and 3 bases from J, the gap between germline ends came to 9 bases. This CDR3 contains 15 residues. Per the germline V gene, CDR1 is LGHNA and CDR2 is YSLEER. CDR3 protein: CASSQDRTVGNTIYF. The CDR3 DNA reads as TGCGCCAGCAGCCAAGATAGGACAGTTGGAAACACCATATATTTT.

The J gene is TRBJ2-1, the V gene TRBV11-2; D unresolved. The V gene's germline CDR1 is SGHAT and CDR2 FQNNGV. This CDR3 is built from 12 residues. V was clipped by 5 bases and J by 16 bases, with 18 bases between them. CDR3 protein: CASSPLPLPPFF. The CDR3 nucleotides are TGTGCCAGCAGCCCCCTCCCCCTACCCCCATTCTTC.

This clone was seen just once. This chain links TRBV9 with TRBJ2-4; 16 bases are shared with TRBD2. The junction had 8 bases not matched to a gene; V was cut back by 5 bases and J by 9 bases. CDR1 SGDLS and CDR2 YYNGEE come from the germline V gene. CDR3 length: 16 amino acids. In DNA form, the CDR3 reads TGTGCCAGCAGTGCCGGGACTAGCGGGAGGGCTGGCATTCAGTACTTC. Protein product: CASSAGTSGRAGIQYF.

The rearrangement uses TRBV7-9 and TRBJ2-1; 12 bases are a match to TRBD2. CDR3 length: 19 amino acids. The V gene end was trimmed by 5 bases and the J gene end by 0 bases; junction bases not matched to a gene: 11. CDR1 and CDR2 (germline): SEHNR, FQNEAQ (reference sequence). CDR3 sequence reads: CASSGWTSGETSSYNEQFF. In nucleotides, the CDR3 is TGTGCCAGCAGCGGGTGGACTAGCGGGGAAACCAGCTCCTACAATGAGCAGTTCTTC.

The rearrangement links TRBV21-1 to TRBJ2-5; TRBD2, the D gene given by the table, was not confirmed from the DNA. TRBV21-1 is marked as a pseudogene. This CDR3 comprises 14 residues. The CDR3 loop is CASDRRREGETQYF. CDR3 sequence (DNA): TGTGCCAGCGACCGAAGGCGGGAGGGAGAGACCCAGTACTTC.

The chain links TRBV7-8 to TRBJ1-4; D unresolved. The V gene lost 2 bases and the J gene lost 8 bases, with 9 bases spanning the gap. CDR1 is SGHVS and CDR2 is FQNEAQ in the germline V gene. The CDR3 has 13 residues. CDR3 residues: CASSLPGREKLFF. CDR3 bases: TGTGCCAGCAGCTTACCGGGGAGAGAAAAACTGTTTTTT.

V and J are TRBV15 and TRBJ2-3; the D is unclear. The CDR3 consists of 16 residues. Germline V gives CDR1 LNHNV, CDR2 YYDKDF (reference sequence). V was shortened by 1 base and J by 6 bases, with 17 bases between the two germline ends. The CDR3 bases are TGTGCCACCAGCAGAGCGGTCGTGGCAGCCGGGGATACGCAGTATTTT. Its translation is CATSRAVVAAGDTQYF.

The table lists this clone with a count of one. The V call is TRBV10-3, the J call TRBJ2-1; 12 positions match TRBD2. Germline V gene data show CDR1 as ENHRY and CDR2 as SYGVKD. V lost 0 bases and J lost 4; bases outside the gene matches: 1. This CDR3 comprises 16 residues. The CDR3, as DNA: TGTGCCATCAGTGAGTCGACTAGCGGGGGTTACAATGAGCAGTTCTTC. It encodes CAISESTSGGYNEQFF.

Ten or more counts support this clone. The chain links TRBV28 to TRBJ2-7, with 11 positions matching TRBD2. With V trimmed by 2 bases and J by 1 base, 4 bases remained unmatched. The germline V gene encodes CDR1 MDHEN and CDR2 SYDVKM. CDR3 size: 16 residues. CDR3 residues: CASSLTSGSRSYEQYF. In DNA, the CDR3 is TGTGCCAGCAGTTTAACTAGCGGGAGTCGATCCTACGAGCAGTACTTC.

Only one count was recorded for this clone. The sample holds other DNA sequences that translate to the same CDR3. CDR3 nucleotide sequence: TGTGCCAGCAGCTTGGGTAGCGGTTTCTACGAGCAGTACTTC. It is translated as CASSLGSGFYEQYF. This chain connects TRBV5-6 to TRBJ2-7; TRBD2 is a possible D gene (6 bases). The CDR3 totals 14 residues. In germline, CDR1 is SGHDT, CDR2 YYEEEE. Trimming took 0 bases from V and 3 from J, leaving 10 bases between them.

This clone was observed once. The chain joins TRBV9 to TRBJ2-7; D is unresolved. Germline V CDR1 and CDR2: SGDLS, YYNGEE. V was clipped by 0 bases and J by 3 bases, with 10 bases between them. The length of the CDR3 is 14 residues. CDR3 in DNA: TGTGCCAGCAGCGTAGATGGGCAGAGCTACGAGCAGTACTTC. As protein: CASSVDGQSYEQYF. Full variable domain (missing parts from reference TRBV9 and TRBJ2-7): DSGVTQTPKHLITATGQRVTLRCSPRSGDLSVYWYQQSLDQGLQFLIQYYNGEERAKGNILERFSAQQFPDLHSELNLSSLELGDSALYFCASSVDGQSYEQYFGPGTRLTVT.

The genes are TRBV11-3 and TRBJ2-1; D gene ambiguous. Germline CDR1 is SGHNT and CDR2 is YENEEA. Trimming took off 1 base at V and 1 base at J, with 11 bases between the two ends. This CDR3 contains 16 residues. The CDR3 sequence: CASSLGEGASYNEQFF. The CDR3 nucleotides read TGTGCCAGCAGCTTAGGGGAAGGAGCTTCCTACAATGAGCAGTTCTTC.

The rearrangement joins TRBV2 to TRBJ2-1; weak D call: TRBD1 (6 bases). Per germline, CDR1 SNHLY and CDR2 FYNNEI. The CDR3 length is 15 residues. Trimming stripped 4 bases from V and 0 bases from J, with 10 bases between. The CDR3 DNA follows: TGTGCCAGCAGTGGCAGGGGTGACTCCTACAATGAGCAGTTCTTC. It specifies CASSGRGDSYNEQFF.

The rearrangement links TRBV10-1 to TRBJ2-5; 11 nucleotides agree with TRBD2. The CDR3 is made up of 16 amino acids. The junction had 7 bases not matched to a gene; V was cut back by 3 bases and J by 4 bases. Looked up from germline, CDR1 is WNHNN and CDR2 is SYGVQD (reference sequence). The CDR3 bases are TGCGCCAGCAGTGACGGAGTTGGGACTAGCGGAGAGACCCAGTACTTC. This sequence encodes CASSDGVGTSGETQYF.

This clone was seen just once. The chain employs TRBV28 and TRBJ2-1; 9 nucleotides match TRBD2. The V gene's germline CDR1 is MDHEN and CDR2 SYDVKM. V dropped 6 bases and J dropped 6; count of bases not matched to a gene: 9. The CDR3 is 15 residues long. The CDR3 loop reads CASRREREVFNEQFF. CDR3 nucleotides: TGTGCCAGCAGAAGAGAGCGGGAGGTTTTCAATGAGCAGTTCTTC.

The V and J genes are TRBV4-2 and TRBJ2-7; 7 bases fit TRBD2. With V trimmed by 3 bases and J by 5 bases, 13 bases remained unmatched. The CDR3 is 16 residues long. Germline V CDR1 and CDR2: LGHNA, YNFKEQ. The CDR3 reads CASSQAVGGRSDEQYF. The CDR3 DNA is TGTGCCAGCAGCCAGGCCGTCGGCGGGAGATCTGACGAGCAGTACTTC.

The rearrangement joins TRBV29-1 to TRBJ2-1, with 8 bases fitting TRBD2. In germline, CDR1 is SQVTM, CDR2 ANQGSEA. CDR3 length equals 15 residues. V shed 7 bases and J 9 bases; nucleotides not matched to a gene: 17. CDR3 protein: CSAEGSSGYIAEQFF. The DNA of the CDR3 is TGCAGCGCCGAAGGTTCTAGCGGGTATATCGCTGAGCAGTTCTTC.

This clone is a singleton in its sample. V is TRBV7-2 and J is TRBJ1-4, with unresolved D. V was cut by 3 bases and J by 8 bases, with 10 bases left in between. The CDR3 is 13 amino acids. In germline, CDR1 is SGHTA, CDR2 FQGNSA. The CDR3 sequence: CASSLSLEEKLFF. CDR3 in DNA: TGTGCCAGCAGCTTGAGTTTAGAGGAAAAACTGTTTTTT.

The J gene is TRBJ2-2, the V gene TRBV9, with TRBD2 matching 7 bases. This CDR3 is 16 amino acids long. Trimming at V came to 0 bases and at J to 7 bases, leaving 9 bases not matched to a gene. Germline CDR1 SGDLS, CDR2 YYNGEE. The CDR3 here is CASSVGWRESGGELFF. The CDR3 DNA follows: TGTGCCAGCAGCGTAGGGTGGCGGGAGTCAGGCGGGGAGCTGTTTTTT.

This clone appeared a single time. The same CDR3 is also encoded by other DNA sequences in this sample. The chain uses TRBV29-1 and TRBJ2-7; perhaps TRBD2 as D (5 bases). The CDR3 is 12 amino acids. V was pared by 4 bases and J by 0 bases, with 7 bases between. Germline CDR1 reads SQVTM; CDR2 reads ANQGSEA. DNA of the CDR3: TGCAGCGTTGGAGGGAGCTCCTACGAGCAGTACTTC. Encoded protein: CSVGGSSYEQYF.